This TCR beta chain was retrieved from a study of T cells in Graves' hyperthyroidism and ophthalmopathy. Turning to the study itself: Peripheral blood was obtained at initial diagnosis, preceding any treatment.

This CDR3 has 14 residues. The V end was cut by 0 bases, the J end by 3 bases, with 11 bases between. Germline V gene data show CDR1 as DFQATT and CDR2 as SNEGSKA (reference sequence). This clonotype was counted many times. RNA transcripts yielded amplified TCR beta CDR3 regions. Researchers ran a first-round RT-PCR on the TCR CDR3 using the HTBI primer set. TCRdb recomputed calls from the multiplex PCR reads with MiXCR, one row per CDR3 protein. This sample carries a few hundred thousand distinct CDR3 sequences, around 16% of them seen once, and the ten largest clones take over 35%. The sequenced sample consisted of blood. This rearrangement joins TRBV20-1 to TRBJ1-1; perhaps TRBD1 as D (5 bases). The clonotype originates from a man aged 40-49 years with Graves' hyperthyroidism. The CDR3 here is CSARDRMGDTEAFF. CDR3 in DNA: TGCAGTGCTAGAGATCGTATGGGGGACACTGAAGCTTTCTTT.